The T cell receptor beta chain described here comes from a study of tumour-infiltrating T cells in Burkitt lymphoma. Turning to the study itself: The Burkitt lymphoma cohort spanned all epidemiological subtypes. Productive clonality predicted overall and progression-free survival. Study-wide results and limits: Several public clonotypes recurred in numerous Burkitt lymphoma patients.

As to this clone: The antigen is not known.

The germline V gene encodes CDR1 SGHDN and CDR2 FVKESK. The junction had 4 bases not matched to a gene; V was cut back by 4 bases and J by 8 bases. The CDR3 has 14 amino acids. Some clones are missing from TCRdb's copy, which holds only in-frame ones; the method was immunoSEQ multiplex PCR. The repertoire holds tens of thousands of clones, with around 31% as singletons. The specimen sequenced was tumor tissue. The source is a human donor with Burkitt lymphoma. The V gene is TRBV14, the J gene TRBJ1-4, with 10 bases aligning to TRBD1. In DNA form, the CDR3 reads TGTGCCAGCAGCCGGACAGGGGGTTGGGAAAAACTGTTTTTT. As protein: CASSRTGGWEKLFF. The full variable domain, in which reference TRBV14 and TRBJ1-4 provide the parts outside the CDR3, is EAGVTQFPSHSVIEKGQTVTLRCDPISGHDNLYWYRRVMGKEIKFLLHFVKESKQDESGMPNNRFLAERTGGTYSTLKVQPAELEDSGVYFCASSRTGGWEKLFFGSGTQLSVL.